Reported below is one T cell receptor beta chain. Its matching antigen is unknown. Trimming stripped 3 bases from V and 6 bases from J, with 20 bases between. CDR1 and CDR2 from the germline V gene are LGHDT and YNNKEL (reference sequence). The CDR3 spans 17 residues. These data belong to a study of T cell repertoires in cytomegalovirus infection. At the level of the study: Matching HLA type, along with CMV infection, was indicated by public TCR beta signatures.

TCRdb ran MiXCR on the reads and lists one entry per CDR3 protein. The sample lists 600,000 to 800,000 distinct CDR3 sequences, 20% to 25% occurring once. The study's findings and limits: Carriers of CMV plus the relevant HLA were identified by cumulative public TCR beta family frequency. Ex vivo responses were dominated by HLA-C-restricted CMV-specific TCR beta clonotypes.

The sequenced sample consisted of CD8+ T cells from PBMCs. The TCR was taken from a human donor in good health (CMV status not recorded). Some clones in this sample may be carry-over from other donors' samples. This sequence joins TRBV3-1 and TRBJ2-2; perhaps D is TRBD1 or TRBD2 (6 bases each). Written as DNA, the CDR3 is TGTGCCAGCAGCCATCCTCATACAGGGAAGCGGGCCGGGGAGCTGTTTTTT. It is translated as CASSHPHTGKRAGELFF.